This TCR beta chain was captured by sequencing in a study of blood T cell repertoires in COVID-19. The trim removed 3 bases at V and 4 bases at J, leaving 10 bases unmatched. Germline V gene sequence: CDR1 MNHNS, CDR2 SASEGT. The CDR3 runs 16 residues. Study processing details: Reference gene primer amplification gave estimated nucleated cell counts. Sequenced by immunoSEQ multiplex PCR; TCRdb stores in-frame clones only, minus some. The V and J calls and clone size were taken over from that table, and D and trimming were inferred from the DNA. The data contain 250,000 to 300,000 clones, approximately 89% of them singletons.

The sequence was collected from a woman in her sixties or seventies with COVID-19, enrolled during active disease. The chain combines TRBV6-1 with TRBJ1-1, with 8 bases that match TRBD1. The specimen sequenced was peripheral blood. CDR3 protein: CASSETGAGEGTEAFF. CDR3 coding DNA: TGTGCCAGCAGTGAGACAGGGGCCGGGGAGGGCACTGAAGCTTTCTTT.